This T cell receptor (beta chain) was retrieved from a study of T cells in Graves' hyperthyroidism and ophthalmopathy. Any patient presenting with uncontrolled infection, other autoimmune disease, pregnancy or lactation was left out. Clinical symptoms, serum thyroxine, TRAb, thyroid ultrasound and orbital computed tomography informed diagnoses. As for this clonotype: Antigen: not known.

Trimming took off 6 bases at V and 15 bases at J, with 21 bases between the two ends. Per the germline V gene, CDR1 is WSHSY and CDR2 is SAAADI. The CDR3 extends over 14 amino acids. Amplification of TCR beta CDR3 regions was performed using RNA transcripts as template. TCR CDR3 underwent first-round RT-PCR with the HTBI primer set. MiXCR, applied by TCRdb to the multiplex PCR reads, yields one record per CDR3 protein. The sample consists of about 570,000 distinct CDR3 sequences, around 45% of them appearing once. Study-level findings and limits: In simple terms, a model built on 13 V-J features told ophthalmopathy apart from stable hyperthyroidism. Most thyroid clonotypes that were expanded above 0.001 also turned up in blood.

Sequenced sample: peripheral blood or thyroid tissue (not recorded which). This chain uses TRBV10-2 with TRBJ1-6; tentatively, D is TRBD1 (5 bases). This clonotype was sampled from an adult woman with Graves' disease, either hyperthyroidism or ophthalmopathy (not recorded which). The CDR3 DNA reads TGCGCCAGCAGCCAAGACCCGACAGCCTATGTCCTCCACTTT. Translated, it gives CASSQDPTAYVLHF.